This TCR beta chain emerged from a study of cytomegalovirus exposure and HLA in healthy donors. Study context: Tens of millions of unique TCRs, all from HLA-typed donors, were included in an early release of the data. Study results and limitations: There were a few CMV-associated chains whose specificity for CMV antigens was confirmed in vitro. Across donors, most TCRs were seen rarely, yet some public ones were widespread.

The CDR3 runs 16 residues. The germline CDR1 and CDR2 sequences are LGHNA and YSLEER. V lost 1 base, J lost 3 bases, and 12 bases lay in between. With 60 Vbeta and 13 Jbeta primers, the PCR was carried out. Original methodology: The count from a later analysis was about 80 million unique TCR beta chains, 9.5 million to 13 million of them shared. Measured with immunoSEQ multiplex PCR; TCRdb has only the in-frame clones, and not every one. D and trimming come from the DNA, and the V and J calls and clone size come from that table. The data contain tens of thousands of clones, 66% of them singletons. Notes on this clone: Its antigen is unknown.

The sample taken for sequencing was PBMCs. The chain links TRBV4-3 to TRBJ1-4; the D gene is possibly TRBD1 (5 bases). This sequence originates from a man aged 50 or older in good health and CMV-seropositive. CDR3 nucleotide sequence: TGCGCCAGCAGCCAAGGGGATTGGGACTCTAATGAAAAACTGTTTTTT. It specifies CASSQGDWDSNEKLFF.